Following are 6 T cell receptor beta chains from one sample sequenced in a study of blood T cell repertoires in COVID-19. The method was immunoSEQ multiplex PCR; TCRdb's version includes in-frame clones alone and lacks a portion of them. The data contain 110,000 or so clones, 81% of them singletons. Specimen: peripheral blood. The source is a man aged 45 to 65 with acute or convalescent COVID-19.

The J gene is TRBJ2-1, the V gene TRBV9; D remains unclear. Trimming took 0 bases from V and 5 from J, leaving 9 bases between them. The CDR3 consists of 14 residues. CDR1 and CDR2 (germline): SGDLS, YYNGEE. CDR3 bases: TGTGCCAGCAGCGTAGCTCCCGTAAACAATGAGCAGTTCTTC. It translates to CASSVAPVNNEQFF.

The CDR3 region has the DNA TGTGCCAGCAGTGAACCTCTCTCTGGAAACACCATATATTTT. This gives the protein CASSEPLSGNTIYF. The chain combines TRBV6-1 with TRBJ1-3; D call uncertain. The CDR3 sequence is 14 residues long. The germline CDR1 and CDR2 sequences are MNHNS and SASEGT. The V end lost 2 bases, the J end lost 0 bases, and 5 bases lay between the germline ends.

V is TRBV6-6 and J is TRBJ1-3; TRBD1 matches 9 bases. CDR1 and CDR2 from the germline V gene are MNHNY and SVGAGI (reference sequence). The CDR3 length is 16 residues. V lost 4 bases to trimming and J lost 4 bases; unmatched junction nucleotides: 8. CDR3 nucleotides: TGTGCCAGCAGTTTTCGACCCGGGACAGGGGGAAACACCATATATTTT. Amino acids: CASSFRPGTGGNTIYF.

This clone was counted only a few times. The chain is built from TRBV6-5 and TRBJ1-1; 9 nucleotides align to TRBD1. CDR3 length: 15 residues. V trimming: 6 bases; J trimming: 1 base; junction bases outside the gene matches: 6. Germline assignment: CDR1 MNHEY and CDR2 SVGAGI. In DNA form, the CDR3 reads TGTGCCAGCAGAAAACAGGGGGCGCGGAACACTGAAGCTTTCTTT. Amino acids: CASRKQGARNTEAFF.

The chain combines TRBV9 with TRBJ2-6, with 7 bases matching TRBD2. Trimming at V came to 3 bases and at J to 4 bases, leaving 7 bases not matched to a gene. Germline-derived CDR1 and CDR2 are SGDLS and YYNGEE. The CDR3 extends over 16 amino acids. CDR3 DNA sequence: TGTGCCAGCAGCGGTTCCCCGGGGGGAGGGGCCAACGTCCTGACTTTC. Translation gives CASSGSPGGGANVLTF.

This chain joins TRBV25-1 and TRBJ1-3; D is unresolved. The CDR3 loop spans 17 amino acids. Per germline, CDR1 MGHDK and CDR2 SYGVNS. Trimming pared 1 base from V and 0 bases from J, leaving 13 bases between. The CDR3 DNA reads TGTGCCAGCAGTGAATGGTCTGAGAAGATCTCTGGAAACACCATATATTTT. This codes for CASSEWSEKISGNTIYF.